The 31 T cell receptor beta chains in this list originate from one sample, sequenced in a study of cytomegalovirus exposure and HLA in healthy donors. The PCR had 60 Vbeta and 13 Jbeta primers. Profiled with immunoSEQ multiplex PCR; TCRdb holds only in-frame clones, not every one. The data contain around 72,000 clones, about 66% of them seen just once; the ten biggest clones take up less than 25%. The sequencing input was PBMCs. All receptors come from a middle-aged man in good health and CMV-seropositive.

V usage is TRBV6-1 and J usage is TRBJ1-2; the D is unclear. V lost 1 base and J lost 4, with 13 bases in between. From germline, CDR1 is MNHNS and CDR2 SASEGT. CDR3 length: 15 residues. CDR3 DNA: TGTGCCAGCAGTGAAGGGTCATCTCGGGGCTATGGCTACACCTTC. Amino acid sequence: CASSEGSSRGYGYTF.

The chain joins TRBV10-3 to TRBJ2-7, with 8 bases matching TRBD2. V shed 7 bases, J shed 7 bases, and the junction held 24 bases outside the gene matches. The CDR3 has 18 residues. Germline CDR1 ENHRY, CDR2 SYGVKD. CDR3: CAITPGSSGTPSSEEQYF. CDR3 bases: TGTGCCATCACCCCCGGAAGTAGCGGGACCCCCTCATCGGAAGAGCAGTACTTC.

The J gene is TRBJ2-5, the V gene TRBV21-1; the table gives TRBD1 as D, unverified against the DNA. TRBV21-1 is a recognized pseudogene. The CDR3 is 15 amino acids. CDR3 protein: CASSKGDRAGETQYF. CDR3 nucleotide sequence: TGTGCCAGCAGCAAAGGGGACAGGGCAGGGGAGACCCAGTACTTC.

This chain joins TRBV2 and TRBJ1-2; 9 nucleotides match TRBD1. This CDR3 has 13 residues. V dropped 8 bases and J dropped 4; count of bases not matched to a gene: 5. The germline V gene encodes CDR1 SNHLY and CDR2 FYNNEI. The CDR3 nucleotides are TGTGCCAGCGGGGACAGGGAGAGCTATGGCTACACCTTC. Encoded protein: CASGDRESYGYTF.

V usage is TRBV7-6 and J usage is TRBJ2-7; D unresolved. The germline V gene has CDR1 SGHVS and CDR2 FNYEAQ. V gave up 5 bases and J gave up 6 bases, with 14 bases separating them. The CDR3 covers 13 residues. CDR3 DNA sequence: TGTGCCAGCAGCGCAGGTGGGCTACGCGAGCAGTACTTC. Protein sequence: CASSAGGLREQYF.

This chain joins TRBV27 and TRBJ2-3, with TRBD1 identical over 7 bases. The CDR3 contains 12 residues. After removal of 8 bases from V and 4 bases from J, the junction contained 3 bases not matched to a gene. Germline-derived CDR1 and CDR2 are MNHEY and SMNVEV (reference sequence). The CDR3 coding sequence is TGTGCCAGCGGGACAGTCGCAGATACGCAGTATTTT. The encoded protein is CASGTVADTQYF.

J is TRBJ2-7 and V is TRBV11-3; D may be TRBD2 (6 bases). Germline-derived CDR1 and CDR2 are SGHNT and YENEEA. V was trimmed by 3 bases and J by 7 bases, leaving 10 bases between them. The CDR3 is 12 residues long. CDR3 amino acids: CASSLGTPEQYF. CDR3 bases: TGTGCCAGCAGCTTGGGGACTCCGGAGCAGTACTTC. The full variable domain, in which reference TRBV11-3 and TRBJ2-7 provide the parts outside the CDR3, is EAGVVQSPRYKIIEKKQPVAFWCNPISGHNTLYWYLQNLGQGPELLIRYENEEAVDDSQLPKDRFSAERLKGVDSTLKIQPAELGDSAVYLCASSLGTPEQYFGPGTRLTVT.

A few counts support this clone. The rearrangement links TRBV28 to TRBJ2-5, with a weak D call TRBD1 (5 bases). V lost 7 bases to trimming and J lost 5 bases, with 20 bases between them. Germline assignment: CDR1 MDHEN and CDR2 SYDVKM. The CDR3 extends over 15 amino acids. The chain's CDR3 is CASTSPRGFVETQYF. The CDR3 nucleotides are TGTGCCAGCACCTCACCTAGGGGTTTTGTGGAGACCCAGTACTTC.

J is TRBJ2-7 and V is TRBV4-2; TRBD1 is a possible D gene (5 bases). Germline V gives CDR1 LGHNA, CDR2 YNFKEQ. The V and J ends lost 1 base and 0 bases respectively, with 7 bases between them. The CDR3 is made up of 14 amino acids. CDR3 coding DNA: TGTGCCAGCAGCCAAGGAGACAGCTCCTACGAGCAGTACTTC. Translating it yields CASSQGDSSYEQYF.

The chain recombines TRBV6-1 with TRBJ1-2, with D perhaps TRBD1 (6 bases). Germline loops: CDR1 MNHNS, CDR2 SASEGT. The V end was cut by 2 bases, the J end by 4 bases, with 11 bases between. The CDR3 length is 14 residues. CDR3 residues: CASSELSGVYGYTF. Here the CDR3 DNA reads TGTGCCAGCAGTGAACTTTCAGGGGTCTATGGCTACACCTTC.

CDR3: CASSYSGDPNTEAFF. For the CDR3, the DNA is TGTGCCAGCAGTTACTCGGGCGATCCGAACACTGAAGCTTTCTTT. The chain combines TRBV6-5 with TRBJ1-1; D is unresolved. The germline V and J ends were trimmed by 0 bases and 1 base, with 9 bases remaining between them. The CDR3 runs 15 residues. The germline CDR1 and CDR2 sequences are MNHEY and SVGAGI.

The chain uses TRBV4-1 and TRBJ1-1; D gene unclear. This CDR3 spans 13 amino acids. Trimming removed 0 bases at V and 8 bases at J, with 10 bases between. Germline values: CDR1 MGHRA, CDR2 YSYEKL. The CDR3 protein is CASSQDLGAEAFF. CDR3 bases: TGCGCCAGCAGCCAAGATCTGGGAGCCGAAGCTTTCTTT.

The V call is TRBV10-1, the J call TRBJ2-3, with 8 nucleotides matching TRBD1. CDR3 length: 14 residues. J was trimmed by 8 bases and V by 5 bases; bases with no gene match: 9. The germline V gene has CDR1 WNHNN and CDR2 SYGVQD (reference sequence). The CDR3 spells CASSQRQGSGTQYF. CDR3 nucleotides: TGCGCCAGCAGTCAGAGACAGGGGAGCGGTACGCAGTATTTT.

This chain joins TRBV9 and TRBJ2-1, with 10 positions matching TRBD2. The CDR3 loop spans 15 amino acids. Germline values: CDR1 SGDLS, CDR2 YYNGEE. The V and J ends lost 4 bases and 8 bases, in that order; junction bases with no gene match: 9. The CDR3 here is CASSPTSGDGDEQFF. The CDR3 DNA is TGTGCCAGCAGCCCTACTAGCGGGGATGGGGATGAGCAGTTCTTC.

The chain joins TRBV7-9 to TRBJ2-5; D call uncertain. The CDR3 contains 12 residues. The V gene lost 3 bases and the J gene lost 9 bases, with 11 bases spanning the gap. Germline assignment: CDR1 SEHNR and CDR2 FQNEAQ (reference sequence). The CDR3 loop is CASSLPIGSQYF. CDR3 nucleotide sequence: TGTGCCAGCAGCTTGCCTATCGGGTCCCAGTACTTC.

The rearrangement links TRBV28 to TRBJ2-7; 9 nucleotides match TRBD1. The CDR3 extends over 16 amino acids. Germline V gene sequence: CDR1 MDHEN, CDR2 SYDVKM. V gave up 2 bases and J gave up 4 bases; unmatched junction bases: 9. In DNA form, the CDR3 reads TGTGCCAGCAGTTTAGGCGGAACCGGGACAGGGTACGAGCAGTACTTC. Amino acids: CASSLGGTGTGYEQYF.

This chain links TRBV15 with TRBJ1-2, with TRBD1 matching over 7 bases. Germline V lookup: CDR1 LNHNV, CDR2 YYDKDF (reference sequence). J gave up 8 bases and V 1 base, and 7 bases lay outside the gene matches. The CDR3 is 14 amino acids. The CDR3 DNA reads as TGTGCCACCAGCAGAGGGACAGGCCTGGAAGGCTACACCTTC. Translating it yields CATSRGTGLEGYTF.

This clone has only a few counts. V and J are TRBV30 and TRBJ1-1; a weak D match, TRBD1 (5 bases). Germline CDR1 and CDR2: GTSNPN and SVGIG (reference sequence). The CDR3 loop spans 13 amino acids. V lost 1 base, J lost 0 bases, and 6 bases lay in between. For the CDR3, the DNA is TGTGCCTGGAGTGAGGGGTTGAACACTGAAGCTTTCTTT. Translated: CAWSEGLNTEAFF.

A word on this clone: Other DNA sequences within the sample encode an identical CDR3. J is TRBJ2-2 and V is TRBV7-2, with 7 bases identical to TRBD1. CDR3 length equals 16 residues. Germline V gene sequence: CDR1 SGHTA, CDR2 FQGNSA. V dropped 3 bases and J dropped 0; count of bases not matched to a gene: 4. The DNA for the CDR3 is TGTGCCAGCAGCTTTTTAGGGACAGCGAACACCGGGGAGCTGTTTTTT. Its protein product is CASSFLGTANTGELFF. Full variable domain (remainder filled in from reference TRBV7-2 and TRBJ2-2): GAGVSQSPSNKVTEKGKDVELRCDPISGHTALYWYRQSLGQGLEFLIYFQGNSAPDKSGLPSDRFSAERTGGSVSTLTIQRTQQEDSAVYLCASSFLGTANTGELFFGEGSRLTVL.

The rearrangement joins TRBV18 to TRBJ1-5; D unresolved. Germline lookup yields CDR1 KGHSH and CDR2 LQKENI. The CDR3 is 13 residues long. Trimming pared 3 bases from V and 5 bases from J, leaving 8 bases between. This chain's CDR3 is CASSPLGDQPQHF. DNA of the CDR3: TGTGCCAGCTCACCTCTGGGAGATCAGCCCCAGCATTTT.

CDR3 sequence reads: CSVDRSQETQYF. The CDR3, as DNA: TGCAGCGTAGACAGGAGCCAAGAGACCCAGTACTTC. The chain uses TRBV29-1 and TRBJ2-5; D possibly corresponds to TRBD1 (6 bases). V dropped 6 bases and J dropped 1 base, with 9 bases sitting between them. The CDR3 consists of 12 residues. Germline CDR1 is SQVTM and CDR2 is ANQGSEA.

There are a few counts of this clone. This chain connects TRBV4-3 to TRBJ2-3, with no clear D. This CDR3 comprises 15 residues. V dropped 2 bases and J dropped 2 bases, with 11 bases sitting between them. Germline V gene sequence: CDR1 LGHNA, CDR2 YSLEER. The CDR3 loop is CASSQTSYHTDTQYF. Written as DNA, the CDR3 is TGCGCCAGCAGCCAAACCTCCTACCACACAGATACGCAGTATTTT.

CDR3 region: CASSLFSARGNQPQHF. The CDR3 coding sequence is TGTGCCAGCAGTTTATTTTCCGCCCGGGGCAATCAGCCCCAGCATTTT. The chain uses TRBV27 and TRBJ1-5, with D uncertain. CDR3 length: 16 residues. CDR1 is MNHEY and CDR2 is SMNVEV in the germline V gene (reference sequence). Trimming stripped 1 base from V and 2 bases from J, with 12 bases between.

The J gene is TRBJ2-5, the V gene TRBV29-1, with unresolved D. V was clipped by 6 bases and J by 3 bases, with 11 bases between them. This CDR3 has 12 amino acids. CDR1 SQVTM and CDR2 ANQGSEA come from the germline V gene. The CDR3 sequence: CSVLFPEETQYF. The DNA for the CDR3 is TGCAGCGTCCTCTTCCCCGAAGAGACCCAGTACTTC.

This chain's CDR3 is CASSLADRGATGELFF. Here the CDR3 DNA reads TGCGCCAGCAGCTTGGCAGACAGGGGGGCCACCGGGGAGCTGTTTTTT. V and J are TRBV5-1 and TRBJ2-2, with TRBD1 identical over 9 bases. The CDR3 runs 16 residues. Looked up from germline, CDR1 is SGHRS and CDR2 is YFSETQ. With V trimmed by 0 bases and J by 4 bases, 4 bases remained unmatched.

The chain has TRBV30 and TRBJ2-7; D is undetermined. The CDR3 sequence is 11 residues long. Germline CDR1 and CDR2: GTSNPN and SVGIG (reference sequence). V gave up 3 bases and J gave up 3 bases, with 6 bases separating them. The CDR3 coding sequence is TGTGCCTGGAGACTCCTCTACGAGCAGTACTTC. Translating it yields CAWRLLYEQYF.

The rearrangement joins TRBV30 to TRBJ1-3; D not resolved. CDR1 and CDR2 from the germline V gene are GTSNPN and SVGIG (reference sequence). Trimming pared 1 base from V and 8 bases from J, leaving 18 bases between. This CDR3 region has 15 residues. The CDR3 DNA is TGTGCCTGGAGTGGGATAGTCCCTTTGGGCGACACCATATATTTT. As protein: CAWSGIVPLGDTIYF. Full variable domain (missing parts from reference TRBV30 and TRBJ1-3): SQTIHQWPATLVQPVGSPLSLECTVEGTSNPNLYWYRQAAGRGLQLLFYSVGIGQISSEVPQNLSASRPQDRQFILSSKKLLLSDSGFYLCAWSGIVPLGDTIYFGEGSWLTVV.

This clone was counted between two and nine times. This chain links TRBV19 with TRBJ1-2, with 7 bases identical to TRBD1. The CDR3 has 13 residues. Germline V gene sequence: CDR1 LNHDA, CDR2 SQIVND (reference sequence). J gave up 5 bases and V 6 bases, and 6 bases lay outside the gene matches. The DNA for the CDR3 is TGTGCCAGTAGCCGGACAGGCGAGTATGGCTACACCTTC. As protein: CASSRTGEYGYTF.

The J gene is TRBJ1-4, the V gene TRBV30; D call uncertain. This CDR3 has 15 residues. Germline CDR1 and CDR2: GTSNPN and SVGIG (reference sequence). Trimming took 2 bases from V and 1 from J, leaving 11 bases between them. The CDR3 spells CAWSYTSGTNEKLFF. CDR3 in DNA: TGTGCCTGGAGTTACACCTCGGGAACTAATGAAAAACTGTTTTTT.

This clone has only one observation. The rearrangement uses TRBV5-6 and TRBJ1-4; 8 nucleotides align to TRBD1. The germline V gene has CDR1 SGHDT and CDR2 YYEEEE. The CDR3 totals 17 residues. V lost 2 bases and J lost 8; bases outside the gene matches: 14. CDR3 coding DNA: TGTGCCAGCAGCTTTGCCTTGCCAGGGGACAGGAAAGAAAAACTGTTTTTT. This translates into CASSFALPGDRKEKLFF.

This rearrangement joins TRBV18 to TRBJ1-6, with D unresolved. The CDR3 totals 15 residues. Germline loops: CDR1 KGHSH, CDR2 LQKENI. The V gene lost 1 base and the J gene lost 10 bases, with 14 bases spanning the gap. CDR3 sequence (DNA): TGTGCCAGCTCACCACAGGGCGGGCTTAAATCACCCCTCCACTTT. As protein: CASSPQGGLKSPLHF.